The 12 T cell receptor beta chains presented below share a single source sample, sequenced in a study of blood T cells in healthy people across ages. Using a J-beta primer mix together with a sample-barcoded 5' primer, a second PCR was run for 7 to 11 cycles. Via MiXCR, TCRdb re-called the 5' RACE reads, giving one row per CDR3 protein. Of around 520,000 distinct CDR3 sequences in the sample, about 28% were seen once. This same sample was also part of a study on T cells of mothers and their children.

Sequencing input: blood. These receptor sequences come from a boy aged 2 to 10 in good health.

This clonotype was detected a few times. This sequence joins TRBV7-3 and TRBJ1-1; D is uncertain. V lost 5 bases, J lost 2 bases, and 12 bases lay in between. The CDR3 spans 14 residues. CDR1 and CDR2 (germline): SGHTA, FQGTGA. CDR3 amino acids: CASSPGPSNTEAFF. The CDR3 coding sequence is TGTGCCAGCAGCCCCGGACCTTCTAACACTGAAGCTTTCTTT.

This clonotype has only a few counts. This chain joins TRBV29-1 and TRBJ2-2; D tentatively reads TRBD1 or TRBD2 (6 bases each). The CDR3 is made up of 13 amino acids. Per germline, CDR1 SQVTM and CDR2 ANQGSEA. The V end was cut by 6 bases, the J end by 3 bases, with 11 bases between. CDR3 bases: TGCAGCGTGGAGGGGGGAGACACCGGGGAGCTGTTTTTT. Translation: CSVEGGDTGELFF.

The rearrangement links TRBV7-2 to TRBJ2-2, with no clear D. The germline CDR1 and CDR2 sequences are SGHTA and FQGNSA. V was trimmed by 3 bases and J by 1 base, leaving 9 bases between them. This CDR3 region has 15 residues. The CDR3 reads CASSFGRQNTGELFF. The CDR3 DNA is TGTGCCAGCAGCTTCGGGCGGCAGAACACCGGGGAGCTGTTTTTT.

The sample holds a few counts of this clonotype. This rearrangement joins TRBV20-1 to TRBJ1-2, with 9 bases lining up with TRBD1. The V gene's germline CDR1 is DFQATT and CDR2 SNEGSKA (reference sequence). This CDR3 is built from 15 residues. V gave up 0 bases and J gave up 7 bases; unmatched junction bases: 9. The chain's CDR3 is CSARDGRYRGRGYTF. CDR3 DNA sequence: TGCAGTGCTAGAGATGGGCGCTACAGGGGGCGTGGCTACACCTTC.

This clonotype was seen a handful of times. The gene calls are TRBV5-6 and TRBJ2-4; 7 nucleotides match TRBD2. CDR1 is SGHDT, CDR2 YYEEEE, per germline. The CDR3 extends over 16 amino acids. V was clipped by 2 bases and J by 5 bases; unmatched bases: 10. The CDR3 sequence is CASSFKAGVRENIQYF. CDR3 DNA: TGTGCCAGCAGCTTTAAGGCGGGAGTTCGGGAAAACATTCAGTACTTC.

This clonotype was detected a few times. The chain has TRBV12-3 or TRBV12-4 and TRBJ1-2, with D maybe TRBD1 (5 bases). Trimming took off 1 base at V and 8 bases at J, with 14 bases between the two ends. This CDR3 spans 14 amino acids. The chain's CDR3 is CASSLGFRGDGYTF. CDR3 sequence (DNA): TGTGCCAGCAGTTTAGGGTTCCGGGGGGACGGCTACACCTTC.

The genes are TRBV9 and TRBJ2-2; 8 nucleotides align to TRBD2. J gave up 3 bases and V 0 bases, and 4 bases lay outside the gene matches. This CDR3 is built from 16 residues. CDR1 and CDR2 from the germline V gene are SGDLS and YYNGEE. The CDR3 loop reads CASSVAPGGDTGELFF. The CDR3 DNA is TGTGCCAGCAGCGTAGCCCCGGGAGGGGACACCGGGGAGCTGTTTTTT.

This clonotype was observed a few times. The rearrangement links TRBV3-1 to TRBJ2-7; D is undetermined. The germline V gene encodes CDR1 LGHDT and CDR2 YNNKEL (reference sequence). V was cut by 0 bases and J by 2 bases, with 11 bases left in between. This CDR3 has 15 residues. This chain's CDR3 is CASSQDKLPTYEQYF. The CDR3 coding sequence is TGTGCCAGCAGCCAAGACAAGCTACCTACCTACGAGCAGTACTTC.

This chain connects TRBV5-1 to TRBJ2-7; D is possibly TRBD2 (6 bases). The J call could be wrong; TRBJ2-1 is a better fit for the DNA end. The CDR3 has 15 amino acids. Germline values: CDR1 SGHRS, CDR2 YFSETQ. CDR3 DNA: TGCGCCAGCAGCCCGATGGGGGGAAGTATGAATGAGCAGTTCTTC. This gives the protein CASSPMGGSMNEQFF.

The V and J genes are TRBV6-6 and TRBJ2-7; 7 bases are shared with TRBD2. The CDR3 totals 14 residues. CDR1 MNHNY and CDR2 SVGAGI come from the germline V gene (reference sequence). The J segment lost 5 bases and the V segment lost 0 bases, leaving 4 bases of the junction unmatched. For the CDR3, the DNA is TGTGCCAGCAGTTACTCGGGAGGGTTGAACGAGCAGTACTTC. Translation: CASSYSGGLNEQYF.

V is TRBV7-9 and J is TRBJ1-5, with a tentative D call TRBD1 (6 bases). The CDR3 consists of 15 residues. Germline V gene sequence: CDR1 SEHNR, CDR2 FQNEAQ (reference sequence). V lost 1 base to trimming and J lost 2 bases, with 9 bases between them. The DNA of the CDR3 is TGTGCCAGCAGCTTAGAAGGGACACGCAATCAGCCCCAGCATTTT. Translated, it gives CASSLEGTRNQPQHF. Full variable domain (outside the CDR3, taken from reference TRBV7-9 and TRBJ1-5): DTGVSQNPRHKITKRGQNVTFRCDPISEHNRLYWYRQTLGQGPEFLTYFQNEAQLEKSRLLSDRFSAERPKGSFSTLEIQRTEQGDSAMYLCASSLEGTRNQPQHFGDGTRLSIL.

This chain joins TRBV19 and TRBJ1-2, with 9 bases aligning to TRBD1. Germline loops: CDR1 LNHDA, CDR2 SQIVND (reference sequence). The CDR3 totals 13 residues. The V and J ends lost 11 bases and 3 bases, in that order; junction bases with no gene match: 7. CDR3 protein: CASQGDRDYGYTF. CDR3 bases: TGTGCCTCCCAAGGGGACAGGGACTATGGCTACACCTTC. The full variable domain, with the rest looked up from reference TRBV19 and TRBJ1-2, is DGGITQSPKYLFRKEGQNVTLSCEQNLNHDAMYWYRQDPGQGLRLIYYSQIVNDFQKGDIAEGYSVSREKKESFPLTVTSAQKNPTAFYLCASQGDRDYGYTFGSGTRLTVV.